The 14 T cell receptor beta chains below were found in one sample sequenced in a study of cytomegalovirus exposure and HLA in healthy donors. This PCR relied on a set of 60 Vbeta primers and 13 Jbeta primers. Generated by immunoSEQ multiplex PCR, the TCRdb table keeps only in-frame clones and is missing some. The data hold about 160,000 clones, with roughly 78% observed a single time. The sample comprised PBMCs. The origin of the receptors is a man in his fifties in good health and CMV-seropositive.

The rearrangement joins TRBV5-1 to TRBJ2-5; 11 bases agree with TRBD2. Germline V lookup: CDR1 SGHRS, CDR2 YFSETQ. Unmatched junction bases numbered 5, after V lost 4 bases and J lost 0 bases. This CDR3 is 16 amino acids long. This CDR3 is CASSKTSGANQETQYF. The DNA of the CDR3 is TGCGCCAGCAGCAAGACTAGCGGGGCCAACCAAGAGACCCAGTACTTC.

The chain recombines TRBV4-2 with TRBJ2-7; 7 bases match TRBD1. Losses at the gene ends were 0 bases for V and 6 bases for J; bases not matched to a gene: 5. The CDR3 is 14 amino acids. Per the germline V gene, CDR1 is LGHNA and CDR2 is YNFKEQ. Here the CDR3 reads CASSQDRQGSEQYF. The CDR3 DNA reads TGTGCCAGCAGCCAAGATCGACAGGGCAGCGAGCAGTACTTC.

This clone was seen a few times. V is TRBV2 and J is TRBJ1-5; the D is unclear. The CDR3 has 13 amino acids. Germline V CDR1 and CDR2: SNHLY, FYNNEI. Trimming stripped 3 bases from V and 2 bases from J, with 5 bases between. CDR3 DNA: TGTGCCAGCAGTGAGTCTGGCAATCAGCCCCAGCATTTT. Amino acids: CASSESGNQPQHF.

The rearrangement links TRBV28 to TRBJ1-3; D possibly corresponds to TRBD1 (6 bases). This CDR3 is 15 amino acids long. Between the trimmed V and J ends, which lost 3 bases and 3 bases, there was a span of 12 bases. Germline CDR1 MDHEN, CDR2 SYDVKM. The CDR3 spells CASSFMGADGNTIYF. The DNA for the CDR3 is TGTGCCAGCAGTTTTATGGGGGCAGATGGAAACACCATATATTTT.

The chain has TRBV27 and TRBJ2-2; no clear D. Germline values: CDR1 MNHEY, CDR2 SMNVEV (reference sequence). Trimming shortened V by 3 bases and J by 3 bases, and 5 bases separated the two germline ends. The CDR3 contains 13 residues. The CDR3 DNA sequence: TGTGCCAGCAGTTTTGCGTACACCGGGGAGCTGTTTTTT. Residues: CASSFAYTGELFF.

The chain has TRBV5-1 and TRBJ1-3, with 10 bases lining up with TRBD1. V gave up 4 bases and J gave up 3 bases; unmatched junction bases: 4. Germline CDR1 reads SGHRS; CDR2 reads YFSETQ. The CDR3 runs 15 residues. CDR3 sequence reads: CASSEGTGDGNTIYF. Here the CDR3 DNA reads TGCGCCAGCAGCGAGGGGACAGGGGATGGAAACACCATATATTTT.

The V and J genes are TRBV2 and TRBJ2-7, with 12 bases identical to TRBD2. Germline CDR1 and CDR2: SNHLY and FYNNEI. The V segment lost 1 base and the J segment 1 base; nucleotides outside the gene matches: 5. The CDR3 consists of 17 residues. The CDR3 DNA sequence: TGTGCCAGCAGTGAAGAGGGGCTAGCGGGAGGGTCCTACGAGCAGTACTTC. Its protein is CASSEEGLAGGSYEQYF. Full variable domain (remainder filled in from reference TRBV2 and TRBJ2-7): EPEVTQTPSHQVTQMGQEVILRCVPISNHLYFYWYRQILGQKVEFLVSFYNNEISEKSEIFDDQFSVERPDGSNFTLKIRSTKLEDSAMYFCASSEEGLAGGSYEQYFGPGTRLTVT.

In its sample, this clone was seen a few times. The V call is TRBV7-6, the J call TRBJ2-5; tentatively, D is TRBD2 (6 bases). Germline V gives CDR1 SGHVS, CDR2 FNYEAQ. CDR3 size: 11 residues. Trimming cost V 8 bases and J 3 bases, with 7 bases left between them. In nucleotides, the CDR3 is TGTGCCAGCGGGACTGAAGAGACCCAGTACTTC. Protein sequence: CASGTEETQYF. Complete variable domain (other parts from reference TRBV7-6 and TRBJ2-5): GAGVSQSPRYKVTKRGQDVALRCDPISGHVSLYWYRQALGQGPEFLTYFNYEAQQDKSGLPNDRFSAERPEGSISTLTIQRTEQRDSAMYRCASGTEETQYFGPGTRLLVL.

The rearrangement uses TRBV18 and TRBJ2-1; D is unclear. Between the trimmed V and J ends, which lost 0 bases and 9 bases, there was a span of 9 bases. The germline gives CDR1 KGHSH, CDR2 LQKENI. This CDR3 spans 13 amino acids. CDR3 bases: TGTGCCAGCTCACCACCCCCGGAGCTTGAGCAGTTCTTC. This translates into CASSPPPELEQFF.

As DNA, the CDR3 is TGTGCCAGCAGTGAATGGGGGGACAGGGATTATTCTGGCTACACCTTC. This codes for CASSEWGDRDYSGYTF. The chain uses TRBV6-4 and TRBJ1-2; 9 bases match TRBD1. J gave up 7 bases and V 3 bases, and 12 bases lay outside the gene matches. Germline CDR1 reads MRHNA; CDR2 reads SNTAGT. This CDR3 is built from 16 residues.

The chain employs TRBV6-5 and TRBJ1-2; D is unresolved. This CDR3 spans 16 amino acids. Germline CDR1 MNHEY, CDR2 SVGAGI. V was shortened by 3 bases and J by 8 bases, with 22 bases between the two germline ends. In DNA form, the CDR3 reads TGTGCCAGCAGTTATCGACCAAGGAGGCCTTCTATGGGCTACACCTTC. It translates to CASSYRPRRPSMGYTF.

The chain combines TRBV28 with TRBJ1-2; D perhaps matches TRBD1 (6 bases). The CDR3 extends over 15 amino acids. V lost 6 bases to trimming and J lost 7 bases, with 21 bases between them. Germline V gene sequence: CDR1 MDHEN, CDR2 SYDVKM. The CDR3 bases are TGTGCCAGCAGCCTAGAGACCAGGGGAGTACGTGGCTACACCTTC. Its translation is CASSLETRGVRGYTF.

The rearrangement uses TRBV30 and TRBJ2-3; 9 positions agree with TRBD2. V gave up 3 bases and J gave up 5 bases; unmatched junction bases: 3. The CDR3 covers 13 residues. Germline CDR1 reads GTSNPN; CDR2 reads SVGIG (reference sequence). The CDR3 DNA follows: TGTGCCTGGAGAGGGACTAGCCTAGATACGCAGTATTTT. Translation gives CAWRGTSLDTQYF.

J is TRBJ1-5 and V is TRBV14; the D gene is possibly TRBD1 (5 bases). The CDR3 consists of 14 residues. CDR1 and CDR2 from the germline V gene are SGHDN and FVKESK. Deletions cut 4 bases from V and 11 bases from J, with 18 bases between. The CDR3 sequence is CASSPGTSPEAQHF. CDR3 coding DNA: TGTGCCAGCAGCCCCGGGACTTCCCCGGAGGCCCAGCATTTT. Full variable domain (outside the CDR3, taken from reference TRBV14 and TRBJ1-5): EAGVTQFPSHSVIEKGQTVTLRCDPISGHDNLYWYRRVMGKEIKFLLHFVKESKQDESGMPNNRFLAERTGGTYSTLKVQPAELEDSGVYFCASSPGTSPEAQHFGDGTRLSIL.